This T cell receptor beta chain derives from a study of cytomegalovirus exposure and HLA in healthy donors. General observations from the study: Sequencing had likely introduced a cluster of highly shared sequence variants as an artifact. Prior analysis indicated that the majority of TCR beta V segments exhibited productivity approximately 90% or approximately 30% of the time.

Vbeta (60) and Jbeta (13) primers were used in the PCR. Original processing methods: Per a later analysis, the number of unique TCR beta chains was about 80 million, of which around 10 million were shared. The protocol was immunoSEQ multiplex PCR, while the TCRdb copy is restricted to in-frame clones and leaves out a portion. The DNA gave D and trimming, while V, J and clone size come from that table. The table shows about 130,000 clones, with 70% to 85% occurring only once. As for this clone: Antigen specificity is unknown.

After removal of 4 bases from V and 6 bases from J, the junction contained 13 bases not matched to a gene. This CDR3 spans 18 amino acids. Germline V gene data show CDR1 as SGDLS and CDR2 as YYNGEE. The chain carries TRBV9 and TRBJ2-3, with 14 nucleotides matching TRBD2. The clonotype was recovered from a middle-aged man in good health and CMV-seronegative. What was sequenced was PBMCs. The chain's CDR3 is CASSLTPGLAGGWDTQYF. CDR3 bases: TGTGCCAGCAGCCTAACCCCCGGACTAGCGGGGGGTTGGGATACGCAGTATTTT.